This is a list of T cell receptor beta chains from one sample in a study of monozygotic twins with inflammatory bowel disease. TCRdb reprocessed the 5' RACE reads, keeping one entry per CDR3 protein, no DNA. The sample is made up of more than 100,000 distinct CDR3 sequences, and the top ten hold approximately 2% of it. Sequenced sample: blood. Source of these receptors: a human donor with ulcerative colitis or Crohn's disease, or a healthy co-twin of an affected twin (not recorded which). The CDR3 runs from the conserved cysteine through the conserved F or W.

TRBJ2-1	TRBV4-3	CASSQGTSGGDEQFF
TRBJ2-2	TRBV10-3	CATGRDFLAGNTGELFF
TRBJ2-2	TRBV12-3/TRBV12-4	CASSEHLLTGELFF
TRBJ1-2	TRBV24-1	CATSDLDNYGYTF
TRBJ2-7	TRBV20-1	CSATGRAGYEQYF
TRBJ2-5	TRBV19	CASSGQIRETQYF
TRBJ2-7	TRBV20-1	CSAIGTSGYYEQYF
TRBJ2-3	TRBV20-1	CSARLLAGRHTDTQYF
TRBJ2-2	TRBV20-1	CSAPREGKNTGELFF
TRBJ1-5	TRBV5-6	CASSNRGGSQPQHF
TRBJ2-7	TRBV5-5	CASRLSGSLSSYEQYF
TRBJ1-1	TRBV3-1	CASSQVWTGNTEAFF
TRBJ2-7	TRBV9	CASSVAGGRSGEQYF
TRBJ1-3	TRBV20-1	CSAKLDRAGNTIYF
TRBJ1-5	TRBV20-1	CSALKALPFFQPQHF
TRBJ2-2	TRBV7-9	CASSLYGTMNTGELFF
TRBJ2-1	TRBV30	CAWSVQDNEQFF
TRBJ2-3	TRBV7-2	CASTPERGRLTDTQYF
TRBJ2-2	TRBV5-1	CASSFPLQGFAGELFF
TRBJ1-3	TRBV10-3	CAISSRGTGNTIYF
TRBJ2-5	TRBV10-3	CAISEHTGLETQYF
TRBJ2-5	TRBV20-1	CSANLPKGKKETQYF
TRBJ1-5	TRBV12-3/TRBV12-4	CASSLVGGSQPQHF
TRBJ2-5	TRBV7-2	CASSLQGSGGARETQYF
TRBJ2-1	TRBV13	CASSPVGSFRNEQFF
TRBJ2-2	TRBV12-3/TRBV12-4	CASSLAGKSAGELFF
TRBJ2-2	TRBV6-5	CASRFTQTGELFF
TRBJ2-2	TRBV5-6	CASSLGLAGRFANTGELFF
TRBJ2-2	TRBV29-1	CSVDGQFTGELFF